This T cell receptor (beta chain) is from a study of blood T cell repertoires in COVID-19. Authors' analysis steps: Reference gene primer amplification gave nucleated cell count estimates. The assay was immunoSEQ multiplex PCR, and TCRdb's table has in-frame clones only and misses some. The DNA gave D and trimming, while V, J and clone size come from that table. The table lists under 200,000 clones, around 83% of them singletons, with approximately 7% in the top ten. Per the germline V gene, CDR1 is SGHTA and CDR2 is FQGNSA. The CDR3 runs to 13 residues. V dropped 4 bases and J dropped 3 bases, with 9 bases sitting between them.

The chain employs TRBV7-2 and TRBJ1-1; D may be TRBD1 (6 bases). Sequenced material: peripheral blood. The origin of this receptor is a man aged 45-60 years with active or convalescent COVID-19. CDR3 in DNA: TGTGCCAGCAGCTCACAGGGTTACACTGAAGCTTTCTTT. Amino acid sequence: CASSSQGYTEAFF.